Listed below are T cell receptor beta chains from one sample, sequenced in a study of cytomegalovirus exposure and HLA in healthy donors. Generated by immunoSEQ multiplex PCR, the TCRdb table keeps only in-frame clones and is missing some. Here the sample spans about 330,000 clones, around 90% being singletons. The source material was PBMCs. These receptors all stem from a woman aged 25 to 45 in good health and CMV-seropositive. The CDR3 runs from the conserved cysteine through the conserved F or W. A D gene is named only where the DNA matches it firmly. Expanded clones get a size class; other rows say once, few or many, or leave the size out.

TRBV7-2,TRBJ1-6,15,NA,NA,TGTGCCAGCAGCTTAGGAGGGGTTCAAGTTTCACCCCTCCACTTT,CASSLGGVQVSPLHF
TRBV27,TRBJ2-7,15,TRBD2,NA,TGTGCCAGCAGTACAACTAGCGGGGGGGCGTACGAGCAGTACTTC,CASSTTSGGAYEQYF
TRBV4-1,TRBJ1-1,17,NA,NA,TGCGCCAGCAGCCAAGATCAGCCAGTATACATGAACACTGAAGCTTTCTTT,CASSQDQPVYMNTEAFF
TRBV19,TRBJ1-1,15,TRBD1,NA,TGTGCCAGTAGTATTTTAAGGACAGGGGGCACTGAAGCTTTCTTT,CASSILRTGGTEAFF
TRBV7-6,TRBJ2-7,15,NA,NA,TGTGCCAGCAGCCCGGGACCGGGACGAACGAAGGAGCAGTACTTC,CASSPGPGRTKEQYF
TRBV6-5,TRBJ1-1,14,TRBD1,NA,TGTGCCAGCAGTTACTATACCGGACAGGGGGCTCCTTTCTTT,CASSYYTGQGAPFF
TRBV6-7,TRBJ2-1,15,NA,NA,TGTGCCAGCAGTTACTCTCGCGGAGCCCTCAATGAGCAGTTCTTC,CASSYSRGALNEQFF
TRBV5-6,TRBJ2-3,18,NA,NA,TGTGCCAGCAGCTTGGCCCTCCGGACGCTAACTAGCACAGATACGCAGTATTTT,CASSLALRTLTSTDTQYF
TRBV28,TRBJ2-7,16,TRBD1,NA,TGTGCCAGCAGTTTAGTCTGGGCAGGGGGCTTCTACGAGCAGTACTTC,CASSLVWAGGFYEQYF
TRBV4-1,TRBJ2-7,18,NA,NA,TGCGCCAGCAGCCAAGACCCCGATGGGACTCCTCTTTTCTACGAGCAGTACTTC,CASSQDPDGTPLFYEQYF
TRBV10-3,TRBJ2-1,13,NA,NA,TGTGCCATCAGTGATGGTGCAAACAATGAGCAGTTCTTC,CAISDGANNEQFF
TRBV6-6,TRBJ2-7,15,TRBD2,NA,TGTGCCAGCAGGGCATATAGCGGGAGGGAGTCCGAGCAGTACTTC,CASRAYSGRESEQYF
TRBV4-3,TRBJ2-7,12,NA,NA,TGCGCCAGCAGCCAAGACTCCTACGAGCAGTACTTC,CASSQDSYEQYF
TRBV7-9,TRBJ2-7,12,TRBD1,NA,TGTGCCAGCGGCACAGGGGTTGAAGAGCAGTACTTC,CASGTGVEEQYF
TRBV30,TRBJ2-2,16,NA,NA,TGTGCCTGGAGTGTACTCGGTGGGAGAGGCACCGGGGAGCTGTTTTTT,CAWSVLGGRGTGELFF
TRBV29-1,TRBJ2-7,16,NA,NA,TGCAGCGTTAGAACCCGGAGCCGACAGAAGTCCTACGAGCAGTACTTC,CSVRTRSRQKSYEQYF
TRBV29-1,TRBJ1-1,14,NA,once,TGCAGCGTTGAGGGCAGTGAGGGCGGCGAAGGAGCTTTCTTT,CSVEGSEGGEGAFF
TRBV27,TRBJ2-4,17,TRBD1,NA,TGTGCCAGCCATACCGGGGATACAGGGGCCGTCAAAAACATTCAGTACTTC,CASHTGDTGAVKNIQYF
TRBV6-5,TRBJ2-5,15,NA,NA,TGTGCCAGCAGTTACTCGGCAGGAGGACCGGAGACCCAGTACTTC,CASSYSAGGPETQYF
TRBV6-6,TRBJ2-7,14,NA,few,TGTGCCAGCAGTCCGGCTGTGATGGGGTGGGAGCAGTACTTC,CASSPAVMGWEQYF
TRBV28,TRBJ1-1,14,TRBD1,NA,TGTGCCAGCAGTCACAGGGGGCTGAACACTGAAGCTTTCTTT,CASSHRGLNTEAFF
TRBV9,TRBJ2-7,14,NA,NA,TGTGCCAGCAGCGTTGGTGGGGATTCCTACGAGCAGTACTTC,CASSVGGDSYEQYF
TRBV4-3,TRBJ2-2,15,TRBD1,NA,TGCGCCAGCAGTCAAACAGGGGGCGACACCGGGGAGCTGTTTTTT,CASSQTGGDTGELFF
TRBV10-2,TRBJ2-1,14,NA,NA,TGCGCCAGCAGTGTTCGACTCCAGTACAATGAGCAGTTCTTC,CASSVRLQYNEQFF
TRBV7-2,TRBJ1-5,17,NA,NA,TGTGCCAGCAGCTTAGCCCTCCAATTGGGCGCGGGTCAGCCCCAGCATTTT,CASSLALQLGAGQPQHF
TRBV7-9,TRBJ2-7,14,TRBD2,NA,TGTGCCAGCAGCCCACTGCGGGGGGCCTACGAGCAGTACTTC,CASSPLRGAYEQYF
TRBV7-8,TRBJ2-3,18,TRBD2,NA,TGTGCCAGCAGCTTAGAGTCGGGACTAGCGGGAGGATCTGATACGCAGTATTTT,CASSLESGLAGGSDTQYF
TRBV30,TRBJ1-4,13,NA,NA,TGTGCCTGGGGGCCAACAACTAATGAAAAACTGTTTTTT,CAWGPTTNEKLFF
TRBV27,TRBJ2-7,13,NA,NA,TGTGCCAGCAGGTGGGGGTTCGATGGCGAGCAGTACTTC,CASRWGFDGEQYF
TRBV5-1,TRBJ2-2,13,NA,NA,TGCGCCAGCAGCTTGGAGGGGACCGGGGAGCTGTTTTTT,CASSLEGTGELFF
TRBV5-4,TRBJ2-7,13,NA,NA,TGTGCCAGCAGCTCCGCCAACTACGAAGGGCAGTACTTC,CASSSANYEGQYF
TRBV7-9,TRBJ2-7,14,NA,NA,TGTGCCAGCAGCTTAGAGGACAACTCCTACGAGCAGTACTTC,CASSLEDNSYEQYF
TRBV7-6,TRBJ2-1,17,TRBD1,NA,TGTGCCAGCAGCTTAGCCGACAGGGGCCCGCTCTACAATGAGCAGTTCTTC,CASSLADRGPLYNEQFF
TRBV15,TRBJ2-3,17,NA,NA,TGTGCCACCAGCAGAGTTTTCGGAACCAGGAGCACAGATACGCAGTATTTT,CATSRVFGTRSTDTQYF
TRBV11-2,TRBJ2-1,15,NA,NA,TGTGCCAGCAGCCCCTCGATCGATACCTACAATGAGCAGTTCTTC,CASSPSIDTYNEQFF
TRBV27,TRBJ2-3,17,TRBD2,NA,TGTGCCAGCAGTCAATCACTAGCGGGGGCTCACACAGATACGCAGTATTTT,CASSQSLAGAHTDTQYF
TRBV7-3,TRBJ2-1,15,TRBD2,once,TGTGCCAGCAGCTCGAATAGCGGGAGGGTCCTCGAGCAGTTCTTC,CASSSNSGRVLEQFF
TRBV2,TRBJ1-1,14,NA,NA,TGTGCCAGCAGTGAAGTTGCAGGGGCTACTGAAGCTTTCTTT,CASSEVAGATEAFF
TRBV19,TRBJ1-4,16,NA,NA,TGTGCCAGTAGTATAGGGACTGGAGGAACTAATGAAAAACTGTTTTTT,CASSIGTGGTNEKLFF
TRBV19,TRBJ2-1,15,TRBD2,NA,TGTGCCAGTAGTACGGGACTAGCGGGAGTCGATGAGCAGTTCTTC,CASSTGLAGVDEQFF
TRBV27,TRBJ2-1,17,TRBD2,NA,TGTGCCAGCAGTTCACCACTAGCGGCCAGCTCCTACAATGAGCAGTTCTTC,CASSSPLAASSYNEQFF
TRBV18,TRBJ2-7,15,TRBD1,few,TGTGCCAGCTCATTGGGACAGGCCAACTCCTACGAGCAGTACTTC,CASSLGQANSYEQYF
TRBV5-4,TRBJ1-1,14,NA,NA,TGTGCCAGCAGCTTGGTCGCCGGAGGGGCTGAAGCTTTCTTT,CASSLVAGGAEAFF
TRBV2,TRBJ2-6,22,NA,NA,TGTGCCAGCGTACGCGAGGCCTCCGTAATGGGCAGGGAAAACTCTGGGGCCAACGTCCTGACTTTC,CASVREASVMGRENSGANVLTF